Shown below are 8 T cell receptor beta chains from a single sample sequenced in a study of T cell repertoires in cytomegalovirus infection. TCRdb re-called the reads through MiXCR, storing one row per CDR3 protein. Of some 50,000 distinct CDR3 sequences in the sample, under 25% are singletons; the top ten hold 70% to 90%. No antigens are known for them. The specimen was CD8+ T cells from cultured PBMCs, collected from culture after CMV antigen stimulation. The receptor source for this set is a human donor in good health (CMV status not recorded). Some clones in this sample may be carry-over from other donors' samples.

This clonotype was counted between two and nine times. The chain uses TRBV11-1 and TRBJ1-1; perhaps TRBD1 as D (5 bases). Looked up from germline, CDR1 is SGHAT and CDR2 is FQDESV (reference sequence). The CDR3 contains 12 residues. The ends were cut back, 4 bases at V and 4 bases at J, with 7 bases in the middle. CDR3 nucleotide sequence: TGTGCCAGCAGCTCGACAGCCACTGAAGCTTTCTTT. It encodes CASSSTATEAFF.

This clonotype was seen at least ten times. The gene calls are TRBV7-9 and TRBJ1-4; no definite D call. There are 12 residues in the CDR3. Germline V gene data show CDR1 as SEHNR and CDR2 as FQNEAQ (reference sequence). With 5 bases removed from V and 9 bases from J, the gap between germline ends came to 10 bases. The chain's CDR3 is CASSRTDKKLFF. DNA of the CDR3: TGTGCCAGCAGCCGCACCGACAAAAAACTGTTTTTT.

Ten or more counts support this clonotype. This chain connects TRBV12-3 or TRBV12-4 to TRBJ2-1, with D possibly being TRBD2 (6 bases). Trimming took off 6 bases at V and 9 bases at J, with 15 bases between the two ends. The CDR3 totals 13 residues. CDR3 region: CASRFLTRGEQFF. The CDR3 DNA is TGTGCCAGCAGGTTCCTGACTAGAGGTGAGCAGTTCTTC.

The V and J genes are TRBV2 and TRBJ2-5; weak D call: TRBD1 (6 bases). Germline V gives CDR1 SNHLY, CDR2 FYNNEI. The CDR3 is 14 amino acids. The germline V and J ends were trimmed by 5 bases and 4 bases, with 14 bases remaining between them. The CDR3 protein is CASSRAAGVETQYF. CDR3 DNA: TGTGCCAGCAGTCGGGCGGCAGGGGTAGAGACCCAGTACTTC. The full variable domain, its missing parts supplied by reference TRBV2 and TRBJ2-5, is EPEVTQTPSHQVTQMGQEVILRCVPISNHLYFYWYRQILGQKVEFLVSFYNNEISEKSEIFDDQFSVERPDGSNFTLKIRSTKLEDSAMYFCASSRAAGVETQYFGPGTRLLVL.

As for this clonotype: An end of the junction does not agree with germline; a read error may underlie this. The chain combines TRBV2 with TRBJ2-5; TRBD1 matches 7 bases. CDR1 is SNHLY and CDR2 is FYNNEI in the germline V gene. This CDR3 region has 13 residues. The CDR3 DNA follows: TGTGCCAGCAGAGGGACAGCCCAAGAGCCCCAGTACTTC. Its protein product is CASRGTAQEPQYF.

This clonotype was counted at least ten times. The chain combines TRBV7-2 with TRBJ2-5, with D perhaps matching TRBD2 (6 bases). Per germline, CDR1 SGHTA and CDR2 FQGNSA. The ends were cut back, 5 bases at V and 5 bases at J, with 18 bases in the middle. This CDR3 contains 15 residues. The CDR3 here is CASSIWDSVGETQYF. The CDR3 region has the DNA TGTGCCAGCAGCATCTGGGACTCGGTTGGGGAGACCCAGTACTTC. The variable domain in full, completed from reference TRBV7-2 and TRBJ2-5, reads GAGVSQSPSNKVTEKGKDVELRCDPISGHTALYWYRQSLGQGLEFLIYFQGNSAPDKSGLPSDRFSAERTGGSVSTLTIQRTQQEDSAVYLCASSIWDSVGETQYFGPGTRLLVL.

The table lists this clonotype with many counts. The rearrangement uses TRBV7-2 and TRBJ1-1, with unresolved D. Germline assignment: CDR1 SGHTA and CDR2 FQGNSA. V gave up 1 base and J gave up 0 bases, with 6 bases separating them. The CDR3 runs 14 residues. CDR3 nucleotides: TGTGCCAGCAGCTTAGAGGATATGAACACTGAAGCTTTCTTT. The encoded protein is CASSLEDMNTEAFF.

The CDR3 spells CASSLQRGAEQFF. The CDR3 bases are TGCGCCAGCAGCTTGCAACGGGGTGCTGAGCAGTTCTTC. The V and J genes are TRBV5-1 and TRBJ2-1; possibly TRBD2 for D (5 bases). V lost 1 base, J lost 9 bases, and 11 bases lay in between. The CDR3 is made up of 13 amino acids. CDR1 is SGHRS and CDR2 is YFSETQ in the germline V gene.